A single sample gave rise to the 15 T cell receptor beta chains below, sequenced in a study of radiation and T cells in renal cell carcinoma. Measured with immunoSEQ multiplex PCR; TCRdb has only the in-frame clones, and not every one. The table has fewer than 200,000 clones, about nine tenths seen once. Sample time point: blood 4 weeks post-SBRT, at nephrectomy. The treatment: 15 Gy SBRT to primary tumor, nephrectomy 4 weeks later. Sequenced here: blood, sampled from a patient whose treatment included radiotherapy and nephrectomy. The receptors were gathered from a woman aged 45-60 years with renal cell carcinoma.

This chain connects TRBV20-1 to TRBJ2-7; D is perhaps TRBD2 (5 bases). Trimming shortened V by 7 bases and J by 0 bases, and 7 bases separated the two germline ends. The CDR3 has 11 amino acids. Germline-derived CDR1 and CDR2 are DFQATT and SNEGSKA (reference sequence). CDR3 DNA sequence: TGCAGTGGGGCGGGCTCCTACGAGCAGTACTTC. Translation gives CSGAGSYEQYF.

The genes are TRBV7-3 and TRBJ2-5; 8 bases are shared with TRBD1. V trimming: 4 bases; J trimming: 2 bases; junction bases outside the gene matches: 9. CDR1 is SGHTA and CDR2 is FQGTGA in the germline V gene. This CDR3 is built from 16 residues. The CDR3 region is CASSSRPDRAQETQYF. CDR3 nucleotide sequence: TGTGCCAGCAGCTCTCGCCCGGACAGGGCACAAGAGACCCAGTACTTC.

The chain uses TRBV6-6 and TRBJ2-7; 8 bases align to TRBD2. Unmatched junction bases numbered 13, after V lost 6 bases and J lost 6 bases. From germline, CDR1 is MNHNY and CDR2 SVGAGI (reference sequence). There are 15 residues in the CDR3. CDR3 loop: CASSSSTAGEGEQYF. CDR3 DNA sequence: TGTGCCAGCAGCTCTTCGACAGCGGGAGAGGGCGAGCAGTACTTC.

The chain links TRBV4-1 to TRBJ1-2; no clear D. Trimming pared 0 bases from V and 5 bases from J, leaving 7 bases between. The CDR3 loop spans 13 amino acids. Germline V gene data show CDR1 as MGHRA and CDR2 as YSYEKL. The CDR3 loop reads CASSQEVYYGYTF. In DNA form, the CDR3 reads TGCGCCAGCAGCCAAGAGGTATATTATGGCTACACCTTC.

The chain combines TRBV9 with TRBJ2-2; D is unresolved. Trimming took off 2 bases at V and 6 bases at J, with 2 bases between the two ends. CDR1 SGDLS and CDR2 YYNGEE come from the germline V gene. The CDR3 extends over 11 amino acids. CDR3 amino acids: CASSVSGELFF. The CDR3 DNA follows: TGTGCCAGCAGCGTCTCCGGGGAGCTGTTTTTT.

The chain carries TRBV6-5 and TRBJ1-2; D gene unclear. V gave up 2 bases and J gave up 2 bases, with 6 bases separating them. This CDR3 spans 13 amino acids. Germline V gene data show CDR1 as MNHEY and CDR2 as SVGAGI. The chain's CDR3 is CASSYEPNYGYTF. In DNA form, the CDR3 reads TGTGCCAGCAGTTACGAGCCCAACTATGGCTACACCTTC.

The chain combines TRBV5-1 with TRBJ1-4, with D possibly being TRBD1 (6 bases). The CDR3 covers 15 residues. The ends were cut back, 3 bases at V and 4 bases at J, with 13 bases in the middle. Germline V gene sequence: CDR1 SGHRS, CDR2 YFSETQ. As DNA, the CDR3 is TGCGCCAGCAGCTCGGCCGGGACATATAATGAAAAACTGTTTTTT. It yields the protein CASSSAGTYNEKLFF.

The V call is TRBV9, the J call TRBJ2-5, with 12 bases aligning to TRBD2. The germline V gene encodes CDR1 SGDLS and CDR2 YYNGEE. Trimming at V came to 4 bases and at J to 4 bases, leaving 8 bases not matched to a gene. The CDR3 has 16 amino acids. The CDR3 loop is CASSPGLAGRGETQYF. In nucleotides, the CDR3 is TGTGCCAGCAGCCCAGGACTAGCGGGGAGGGGAGAGACCCAGTACTTC.

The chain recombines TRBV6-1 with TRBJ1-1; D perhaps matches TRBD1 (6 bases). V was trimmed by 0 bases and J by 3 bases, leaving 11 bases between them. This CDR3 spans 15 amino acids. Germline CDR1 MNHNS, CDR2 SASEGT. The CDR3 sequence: CASSEAAGVDTEAFF. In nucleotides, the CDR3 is TGTGCCAGCAGTGAAGCGGCAGGGGTTGACACTGAAGCTTTCTTT.

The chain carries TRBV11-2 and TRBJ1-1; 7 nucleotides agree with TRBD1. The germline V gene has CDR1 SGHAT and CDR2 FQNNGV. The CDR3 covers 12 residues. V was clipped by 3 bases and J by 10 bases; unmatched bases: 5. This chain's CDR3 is CASSFVQGVAFF. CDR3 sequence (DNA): TGTGCCAGCAGCTTTGTTCAGGGGGTAGCTTTCTTT.

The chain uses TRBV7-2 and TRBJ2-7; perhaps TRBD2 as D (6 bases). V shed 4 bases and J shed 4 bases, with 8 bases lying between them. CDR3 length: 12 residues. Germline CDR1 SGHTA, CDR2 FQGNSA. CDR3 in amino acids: CASSYGGYEQYF. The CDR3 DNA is TGTGCCAGCAGCTACGGGGGATACGAGCAGTACTTC.

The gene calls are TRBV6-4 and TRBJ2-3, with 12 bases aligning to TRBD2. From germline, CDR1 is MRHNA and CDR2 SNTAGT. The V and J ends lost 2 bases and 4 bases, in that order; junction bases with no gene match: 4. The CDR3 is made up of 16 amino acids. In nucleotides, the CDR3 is TGTGCCAGCAGTGACCTTCTAGCGGGGGGGCCAGATACGCAGTATTTT. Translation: CASSDLLAGGPDTQYF.

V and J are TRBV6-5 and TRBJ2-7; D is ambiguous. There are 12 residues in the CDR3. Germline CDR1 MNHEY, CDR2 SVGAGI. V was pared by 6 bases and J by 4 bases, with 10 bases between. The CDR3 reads CASSSNNYEQYF. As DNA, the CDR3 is TGTGCCAGCAGCTCCAATAATTACGAGCAGTACTTC.

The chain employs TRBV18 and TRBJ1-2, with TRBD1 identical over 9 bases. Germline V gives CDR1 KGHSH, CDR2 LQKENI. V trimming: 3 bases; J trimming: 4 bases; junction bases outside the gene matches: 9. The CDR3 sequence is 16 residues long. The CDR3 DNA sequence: TGTGCCAGCTCACCCCAACTGGGACAGGGTGGCTATGGCTACACCTTC. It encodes CASSPQLGQGGYGYTF.

CDR3 sequence reads: CASRPTGGTGELFF. In DNA, the CDR3 is TGTGCCAGCAGACCGACCGGGGGGACCGGGGAGCTGTTTTTT. The gene calls are TRBV11-3 and TRBJ2-2; 7 bases are a match to TRBD2. Germline V CDR1 and CDR2: SGHNT, YENEEA. The CDR3 totals 14 residues. With V trimmed by 6 bases and J by 5 bases, 6 bases remained unmatched.